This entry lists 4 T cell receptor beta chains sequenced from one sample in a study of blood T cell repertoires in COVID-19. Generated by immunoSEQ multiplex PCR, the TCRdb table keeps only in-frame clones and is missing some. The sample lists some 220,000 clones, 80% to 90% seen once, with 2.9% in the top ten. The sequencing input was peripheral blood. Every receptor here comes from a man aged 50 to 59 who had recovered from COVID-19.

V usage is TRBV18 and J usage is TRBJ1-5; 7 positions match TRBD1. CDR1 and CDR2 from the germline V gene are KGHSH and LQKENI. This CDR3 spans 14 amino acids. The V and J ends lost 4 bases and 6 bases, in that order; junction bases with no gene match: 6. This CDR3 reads CASSQTGVRQPQHF. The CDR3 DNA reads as TGTGCCAGCTCACAAACAGGGGTCCGTCAGCCCCAGCATTTT.

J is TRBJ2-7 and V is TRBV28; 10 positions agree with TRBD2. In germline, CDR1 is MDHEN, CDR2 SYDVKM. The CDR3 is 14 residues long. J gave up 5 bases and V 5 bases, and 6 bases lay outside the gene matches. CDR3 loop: CASSTSGIKDEQYF. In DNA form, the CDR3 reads TGTGCCAGCAGTACTAGCGGGATAAAAGACGAGCAGTACTTC.

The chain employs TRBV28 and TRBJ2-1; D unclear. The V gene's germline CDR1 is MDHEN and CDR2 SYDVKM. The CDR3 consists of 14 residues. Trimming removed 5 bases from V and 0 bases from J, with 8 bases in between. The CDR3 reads CASSLLSSYNEQFF. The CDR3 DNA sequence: TGTGCCAGCAGTCTACTTAGCTCCTACAATGAGCAGTTCTTC.

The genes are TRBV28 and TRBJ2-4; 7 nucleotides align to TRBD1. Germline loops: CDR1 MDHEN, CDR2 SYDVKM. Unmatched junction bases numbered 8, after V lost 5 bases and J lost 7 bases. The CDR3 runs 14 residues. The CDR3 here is CASSLGQGVNIQYF. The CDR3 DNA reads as TGTGCCAGCAGTCTAGGGCAGGGGGTGAACATTCAGTACTTC.